This T cell receptor beta chain appears in the sequencing data of a study of metastatic and nonmetastatic thyroid tumors. Study as a whole: Malignant and benign thyroid patients had repertoires compared in peripheral blood and tumor or nodule tissue.

This clone was seen at least ten times. MiXCR reprocessed the PCR reads for TCRdb. There are more than 25,000 clones in the sample; 7.4% occur only once, and around 45% lies in the top ten. CDR1 MRHNA and CDR2 SNTAGT come from the germline V gene. J lost 4 bases, V lost 5 bases, and 16 bases had no gene match. This CDR3 comprises 19 residues. No treatment of any kind had been given to any patient before thyroid surgery. The sample comprised blood. The V and J genes are TRBV6-4 and TRBJ2-2; 10 positions match TRBD2. This clonotype originated in a female donor with papillary thyroid cancer or a benign thyroid nodule (not recorded which). Some clones in this sample may be carry-over from other donors' samples. The CDR3 region is CASSPVWLAGDVVTGELFF. CDR3 DNA: TGTGCCAGCAGTCCCGTTTGGCTAGCGGGGGACGTGGTCACCGGGGAGCTGTTTTTT.